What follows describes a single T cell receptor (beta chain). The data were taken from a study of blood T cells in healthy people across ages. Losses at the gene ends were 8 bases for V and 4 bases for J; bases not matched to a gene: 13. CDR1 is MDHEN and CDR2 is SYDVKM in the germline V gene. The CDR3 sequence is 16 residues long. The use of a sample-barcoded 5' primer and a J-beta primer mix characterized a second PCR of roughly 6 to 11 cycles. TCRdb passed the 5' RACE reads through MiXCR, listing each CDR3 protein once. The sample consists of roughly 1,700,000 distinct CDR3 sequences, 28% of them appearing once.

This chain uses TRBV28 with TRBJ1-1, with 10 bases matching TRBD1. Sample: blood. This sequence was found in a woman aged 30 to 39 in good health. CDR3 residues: CASPRDRGRVVTEAFF. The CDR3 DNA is TGTGCCAGCCCCCGGGACAGGGGTAGGGTTGTCACTGAAGCTTTCTTT.